The entry below gives a single T cell receptor beta chain sequence along with its context. The antigen remains unidentified. The CDR3 has 15 residues. Assay used: immunoSEQ multiplex PCR; TCRdb lists only in-frame clones, some missing. The data hold 55,000 to 75,000 clones, with roughly 80% observed a single time. This sample was included in a study of OX40 agonist ivuxolimab in advanced cancers. About the research overall: Hepatocellular carcinoma, melanoma, renal cell or head and neck cancer was diagnosed in the dose-escalation patients.

Study-wide results and caveats: Mean expanded clone counts were higher in CD8+ than CD4+ T cells.

The sample was CD4+ or CD8+ T cells sorted from blood, taken in a trial of the OX40 agonist ivuxolimab. The sequence was obtained from an adult with an advanced solid tumor such as melanoma, head and neck, liver or kidney cancer. The J gene is TRBJ2-1, the V gene TRBV21-1; no check of the table's D call, TRBD1, against the DNA was made. TRBV21-1 is assigned pseudogene status. CDR3 sequence reads: CASSRRTGSYNEQFF. The CDR3 DNA follows: TGTGCCAGCAGCAGGCGGACAGGGTCCTACAATGAGCAGTTCTTC.